The clone carrying this TCR beta chain was recorded a few times. Its antigen is not identified. The data were taken from a study of cytomegalovirus exposure and HLA in healthy donors. Findings of the study overall: Reports showed the classifier diagnosing cytomegalovirus status with high specificity and sensitivity.

PCR involved 60 Vbeta and 13 Jbeta primers. The protocol was immunoSEQ multiplex PCR, while the TCRdb copy is restricted to in-frame clones and leaves out a portion. This table holds just over 150,000 clones, 84% found once. Germline V gives CDR1 MGHRA, CDR2 YSYEKL. The CDR3 sequence is 16 residues long. Trimming removed 0 bases from V and 5 bases from J, with 14 bases in between. The origin of this receptor is a man aged 18-30 years in good health and CMV-seronegative. This chain uses TRBV4-1 with TRBJ2-1, with unresolved D. The sequenced sample was PBMCs. The DNA of the CDR3 is TGCGCCAGCAGCCAAGAGCCCCCTCCAGGTAACAATGAGCAGTTCTTC. It is translated as CASSQEPPPGNNEQFF.